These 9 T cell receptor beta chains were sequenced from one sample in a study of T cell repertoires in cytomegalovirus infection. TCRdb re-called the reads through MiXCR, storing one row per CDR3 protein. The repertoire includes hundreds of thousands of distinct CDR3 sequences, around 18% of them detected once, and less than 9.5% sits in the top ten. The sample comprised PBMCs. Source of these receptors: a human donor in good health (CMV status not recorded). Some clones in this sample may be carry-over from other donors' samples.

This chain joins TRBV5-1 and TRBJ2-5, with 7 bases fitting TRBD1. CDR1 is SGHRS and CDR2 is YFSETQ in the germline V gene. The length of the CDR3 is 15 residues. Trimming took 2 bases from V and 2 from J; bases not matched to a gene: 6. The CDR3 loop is CASSFPGQRQETQYF. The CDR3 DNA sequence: TGCGCCAGCAGCTTTCCGGGACAGAGGCAAGAGACCCAGTACTTC.

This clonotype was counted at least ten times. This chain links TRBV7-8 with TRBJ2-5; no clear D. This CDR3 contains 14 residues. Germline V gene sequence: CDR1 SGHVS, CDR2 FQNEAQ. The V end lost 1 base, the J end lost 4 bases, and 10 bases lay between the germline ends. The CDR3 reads CASSLVFTTETQYF. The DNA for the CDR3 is TGTGCCAGCAGCTTAGTGTTTACCACAGAGACCCAGTACTTC. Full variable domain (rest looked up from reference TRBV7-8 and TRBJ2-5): GAGVSQSPRYKVAKRGQDVALRCDPISGHVSLFWYQQALGQGPEFLTYFQNEAQLDKSGLPSDRFFAERPEGSVSTLKIQRTQQEDSAVYLCASSLVFTTETQYFGPGTRLLVL.

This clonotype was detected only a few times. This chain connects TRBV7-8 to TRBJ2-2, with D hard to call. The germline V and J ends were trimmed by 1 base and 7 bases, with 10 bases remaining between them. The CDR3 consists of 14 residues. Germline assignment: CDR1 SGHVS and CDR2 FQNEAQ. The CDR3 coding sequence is TGTGCCAGCAGCTTAGTGGCTGGGGTCGGGGAGCTGTTTTTT. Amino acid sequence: CASSLVAGVGELFF.

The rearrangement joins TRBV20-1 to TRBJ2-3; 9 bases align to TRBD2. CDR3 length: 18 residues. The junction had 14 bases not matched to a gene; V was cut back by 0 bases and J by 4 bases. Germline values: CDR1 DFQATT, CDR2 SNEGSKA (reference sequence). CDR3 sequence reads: CSARDLARAGGAADTQYF. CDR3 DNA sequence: TGCAGTGCTAGAGATCTGGCGCGGGCGGGAGGGGCCGCAGATACGCAGTATTTT.

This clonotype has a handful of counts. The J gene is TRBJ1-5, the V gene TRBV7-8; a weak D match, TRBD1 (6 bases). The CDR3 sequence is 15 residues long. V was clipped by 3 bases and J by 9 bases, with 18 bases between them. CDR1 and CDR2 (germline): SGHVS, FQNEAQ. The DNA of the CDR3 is TGTGCCAGCAGCTTGGGACAATTTAAATCATTGCCCCAGCATTTT. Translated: CASSLGQFKSLPQHF.

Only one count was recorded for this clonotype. The DNA of the CDR3 is TGTGCCAGCAGCGAAGGGGTGGGACAGGAGACCCAGTACTTC. It yields the protein CASSEGVGQETQYF. The J gene is TRBJ2-5, the V gene TRBV7-9, with 7 bases matching TRBD1. Germline trimming cut 5 bases from V and 5 bases from J; bases unmatched to any gene: 8. The CDR3 has 14 residues. Germline V CDR1 and CDR2: SEHNR, FQNEAQ (reference sequence).

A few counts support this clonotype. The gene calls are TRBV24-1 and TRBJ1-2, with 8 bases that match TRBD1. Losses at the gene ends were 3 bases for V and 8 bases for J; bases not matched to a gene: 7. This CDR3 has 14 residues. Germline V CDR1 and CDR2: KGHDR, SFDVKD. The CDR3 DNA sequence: TGTGCCACCAGTGATGAGGACAGGGTGGGCGGCTACACCTTC. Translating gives CATSDEDRVGGYTF.

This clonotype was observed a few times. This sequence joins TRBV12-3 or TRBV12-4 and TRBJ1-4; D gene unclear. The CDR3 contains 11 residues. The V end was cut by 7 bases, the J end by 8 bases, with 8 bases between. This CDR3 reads CASTPGEKLFF. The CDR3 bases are TGTGCCAGCACCCCGGGGGAAAAACTGTTTTTT.

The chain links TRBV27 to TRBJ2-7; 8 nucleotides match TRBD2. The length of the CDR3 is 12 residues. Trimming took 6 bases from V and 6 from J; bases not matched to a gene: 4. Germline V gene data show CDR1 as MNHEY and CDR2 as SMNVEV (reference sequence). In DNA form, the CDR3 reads TGTGCCAGCAGGCGGGGGGTCTCCGAGCAGTACTTC. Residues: CASRRGVSEQYF.